In its sample, the clone carrying this T cell receptor beta chain was seen once. In the original workflow: From reference gene primer amplification, estimates of nucleated cell counts were derived. Assay used: immunoSEQ multiplex PCR; TCRdb lists only in-frame clones, some missing. That table furnishes V, J and clone size, whereas the DNA furnished D and trimming. The sample yields about 180,000 clones, about 81% seen once. This CDR3 contains 15 residues. V lost 2 bases and J lost 3, with 11 bases in between. Germline values: CDR1 SGHNT, CDR2 YYREEE (reference sequence). The data derive from a study of blood T cell repertoires in COVID-19. About the study: Sample material is recorded as cDNA or gDNA derived from T cells, B-cell-depleted T cells, or PBMCs.

This clonotype was obtained from a woman aged 80 or older with COVID-19, enrolled during active disease. The specimen was peripheral blood. This rearrangement joins TRBV5-4 to TRBJ2-2; D is unclear. The CDR3 reads CASSFTGVDTGELFF. The CDR3 nucleotides are TGTGCCAGCAGCTTTACGGGTGTAGACACCGGGGAGCTGTTTTTT.